This T cell receptor (beta chain) was sequenced for a study of blood T cell repertoires in COVID-19. About the research overall: Spain, Italy and the United States supplied samples that represented acute and convalescent COVID-19. The analysed material was cDNA or gDNA that came from T cells, B-cell-depleted T cells, or PBMCs.

Per the original data handling: By means of reference gene primer amplification, nucleated cell counts were estimated. Assay: immunoSEQ multiplex PCR; the TCRdb copy retains only in-frame clones and omits some. V and J calls and clone size are given by that table; D and trimming were obtained from the DNA. Among approximately 410,000 clones, roughly 89% were seen once, and the ten largest hold roughly 1.4%. Trimming took off 0 bases at V and 10 bases at J, with 13 bases between the two ends. In germline, CDR1 is MNHEY, CDR2 SVGEGT. The CDR3 loop spans 15 amino acids. The chain couples TRBV6-2 or TRBV6-3 to TRBJ1-6; D possibly corresponds to TRBD1 (6 bases). Sequencing was carried out using peripheral blood. This sequence was found in a woman in her 30s with active or convalescent COVID-19. The CDR3 sequence: CASSYSPDRDSPLHF. The CDR3 bases are TGTGCCAGCAGTTACTCCCCGGACAGAGACTCACCCCTCCACTTT.